This T cell receptor (beta chain) was captured in a study of Graves' ophthalmopathy and Graves' hyperthyroidism. For the study at large: The study drew peripheral blood at initial diagnosis, before any treatment. Whole-study findings and limits: Detection in blood was also observed for most expanded thyroid clonotypes above 0.001 frequency. Researchers report that a 13-signature model separated ophthalmopathy from stable hyperthyroidism, posting 87.88% sensitivity and 75% to 84% specificity.

CDR3 length equals 16 residues. Germline V gene lookup returns CDR1 MGHRA and CDR2 YSYEKL. The V gene end was trimmed by 0 bases and the J gene end by 3 bases; junction bases not matched to a gene: 6. There are many counts of this clonotype. Its antigen is as yet unknown. Calling hyperthyroidism stable required that no ophthalmopathy show up within 18 months of follow-up. Transcripts of RNA were the source for amplifying TCR beta CDR3 regions. Second-round multiplex PCR came after first-round RT-PCR with HTBI primers. One entry per CDR3 protein results from TCRdb running MiXCR on the multiplex PCR reads. The sample consists of around 36,000 distinct CDR3 sequences, roughly 50% of them appearing once.

The clonotype originates from an adult woman with stable Graves' hyperthyroidism. Sequenced input: peripheral blood. The V and J genes are TRBV4-1 and TRBJ2-7, with 9 nucleotides matching TRBD1. The CDR3 DNA reads as TGCGCCAGCAGCCAAGATCCAAACAGGGGGCGCTACGAGCAGTACTTC. Translation gives CASSQDPNRGRYEQYF.